Listed below are T cell receptor beta chains from one sample, sequenced in a study of T cells in localized non-small cell lung cancer. TCRdb keeps only in-frame clones here, not all; method: immunoSEQ multiplex PCR. The table records some 64,000 clones, 80% to 90% of them present only once. The sample was PBMCs, taken before any cancer treatment. The source is a man aged 40 to 69 with stage II lung adenocarcinoma. The CDR3 runs from the conserved cysteine through the conserved F or W. The D gene is left open where the match is weak. Part of the rows lack a size; the others show once, few, many or a class for expanded clones.

few	TRBV11-2	TRBD1	TRBJ1-2	TGTGCCAGCAGCTTAGGGGGGCCTAGTGGACAGGGCCGAGGCTACACCTTC	CASSLGGPSGQGRGYTF
-	TRBV5-1	TRBD2	TRBJ2-1	TGCGCCAGCAGCTCCTTGACTAGCGGTAACAATGAGCAGTTCTTC	CASSSLTSGNNEQFF
-	TRBV7-9	-	TRBJ2-7	TGTGCCAGCAGCTTAGATGGTGGGGTCCAGGGCTACGAGCAGTACTTC	CASSLDGGVQGYEQYF
-	TRBV30	-	TRBJ1-1	TGTGCCTGGAGTTACGGGAACACTGAAGCTTTCTTT	CAWSYGNTEAFF
-	TRBV7-8	-	TRBJ1-5	TGTGCCAGCAGCTTCAACGGGGATCAGCCCCAGCATTTT	CASSFNGDQPQHF
-	TRBV5-4	-	TRBJ2-2	TGTGCCAGCAGCCCCTGGACGGCCACCGGGGAGCTGTTTTTT	CASSPWTATGELFF
-	TRBV9	-	TRBJ2-1	TGTGCCAGCAGCTCCGCCCCCGGGAATGAGCAGTTCTTC	CASSSAPGNEQFF
-	TRBV6-1	TRBD1	TRBJ1-5	TGTGCCAGCAGCGCCTGGGACAGGGGTAATCAGCCCCAGCATTTT	CASSAWDRGNQPQHF
few	TRBV19	TRBD1	TRBJ2-1	TGTGCCAGTAGTGACAGGGGGCCCTACAATGAGCAGTTCTTC	CASSDRGPYNEQFF
-	TRBV7-6	-	TRBJ1-3	TGTGCCAGCAGCTTTACGACTGCCAGCTCTGGAAACACCATATATTTT	CASSFTTASSGNTIYF
few	TRBV12-5	-	TRBJ1-1	TGTGCTAGTGGTTTGCCGGGGGCGAACACTGAAGCTTTCTTT	CASGLPGANTEAFF
few	TRBV2	-	TRBJ1-2	TGTGCCAGCAGTGGAGACAAGGGCTACACCTTC	CASSGDKGYTF
-	TRBV6-1	-	TRBJ1-4	TGTGCCAGCAGTGAGGTTATTGGGGACACCGCGTTTGAAAAACTGTTTTTT	CASSEVIGDTAFEKLFF
-	TRBV12-5	-	TRBJ2-7	TGTGCTAGTGGTTACGAGCAGTACTTC	CASGYEQYF
-	TRBV15	-	TRBJ2-1	TGTGCCACCAGCAGAGACAGGACAGCCCTAATGGGCAATGAGCAGTTCTTC	CATSRDRTALMGNEQFF
-	TRBV18	TRBD2	TRBJ2-1	TGTGCCAGCTCACCACCGGGGGGGATCTACAATGAGCAGTTCTTC	CASSPPGGIYNEQFF
few	TRBV19	TRBD2	TRBJ2-7	TGTGCCAGTAGCTCCCTAGCGGGAGGTTACGAGCAGTACTTC	CASSSLAGGYEQYF
-	TRBV6-6	-	TRBJ1-4	TGTGCCAGCAGAAATGGGGGGCCTAATGAAAAACTGTTTTTT	CASRNGGPNEKLFF
once	TRBV27	TRBD2	TRBJ2-3	TGTGCCAGCAGTCAAAGGGGACTAGCGGGAGGGTCGACAGATACGCAGTATTTT	CASSQRGLAGGSTDTQYF
-	TRBV7-2	TRBD1	TRBJ2-7	TGTGCCAGCAGCTTCCCGGACAGGGCCTACGAGCAGTACTTC	CASSFPDRAYEQYF
-	TRBV9	TRBD1	TRBJ1-1	TGTGCCAGCAGCGTATGGGAAGGGGGCGCTGAAGCTTTCTTT	CASSVWEGGAEAFF
-	TRBV7-3	-	TRBJ2-1	TGTGCCAGCAGCTTAAGTCACAATGAGCAGTTCTTC	CASSLSHNEQFF
-	TRBV19	-	TRBJ1-5	TGTGCCAGTAATCAACGGGGGGCCGCCTGGGACAATCAGCCCCAGCATTTT	CASNQRGAAWDNQPQHF
-	TRBV19	-	TRBJ1-1	TGTGCCAGTAGTATAAGTCTTCTTACTGAAGCTTTCTTT	CASSISLLTEAFF
-	TRBV7-6	-	TRBJ1-1	TGTGCCAGCAGCCTGAGCCCGGGACCCTACGAGGCCACTGAAGCTTTCTTT	CASSLSPGPYEATEAFF
-	TRBV7-2	TRBD2	TRBJ2-2	TGTGCCAGCAGCCCGATAGCGGGGAGCACCGGGGAGCTGTTTTTT	CASSPIAGSTGELFF
-	TRBV30	-	TRBJ1-1	TGTGCCTGGAGCGGACAGCCGAACACTGAAGCTTTCTTT	CAWSGQPNTEAFF
-	TRBV18	-	TRBJ1-1	TGTGCCAGCTCACCAATATTTCGACAGGCCGAGAGGGGCACTGAAGCTTTCTTT	CASSPIFRQAERGTEAFF
-	TRBV5-1	-	TRBJ2-7	TGCGCCAGCAGCCTAAGGGCTGACCTCACCCGGATATCCTACGAGCAGTACTTC	CASSLRADLTRISYEQYF
many	TRBV29-1	TRBD2	TRBJ2-1	TGCAGCGTCGAAGGGACTAGCGGGACGTCGTACAATGAGCAGTTCTTC	CSVEGTSGTSYNEQFF
-	TRBV18	TRBD1	TRBJ2-7	TGTGCCAGCTCACCAAGACAGGGGGCCAACGAGCAGTACTTC	CASSPRQGANEQYF
-	TRBV5-1	-	TRBJ2-1	TGCGCCAGCAGCTTTAGCGACGAGCAGTTCTTC	CASSFSDEQFF
-	TRBV30	TRBD1	TRBJ2-2	TGTGCCTCCGACAGGGGGCTCGACACCGGGGAGCTGTTTTTT	CASDRGLDTGELFF
-	TRBV30	-	TRBJ2-1	TGTGCCTGGAGTCACACAGTTGAGAGCCGGGGTCGGTTCTTC	CAWSHTVESRGRFF